This T cell receptor beta chain was retrieved from a study of glioma-infiltrating T cells after dendritic cell vaccination. The assay was immunoSEQ multiplex PCR, and TCRdb's table has in-frame clones only and misses some. The data hold under 35,000 clones, with 90% to 95% observed a single time. This CDR3 has 14 amino acids. Trimming took 6 bases from V and 6 from J; bases not matched to a gene: 9. The germline CDR1 and CDR2 sequences are SEHNR and FQNEAQ (reference sequence). This clonotype originated in a human donor with glioblastoma. This chain uses TRBV7-9 with TRBJ2-7, with 9 bases identical to TRBD1. The material sequenced was blood, taken before dendritic cell vaccination. The DNA of the CDR3 is TGTGCCAGCAGTTCACAGGGGGCTTTAGCCGAGCAGTACTTC. The encoded protein is CASSSQGALAEQYF.